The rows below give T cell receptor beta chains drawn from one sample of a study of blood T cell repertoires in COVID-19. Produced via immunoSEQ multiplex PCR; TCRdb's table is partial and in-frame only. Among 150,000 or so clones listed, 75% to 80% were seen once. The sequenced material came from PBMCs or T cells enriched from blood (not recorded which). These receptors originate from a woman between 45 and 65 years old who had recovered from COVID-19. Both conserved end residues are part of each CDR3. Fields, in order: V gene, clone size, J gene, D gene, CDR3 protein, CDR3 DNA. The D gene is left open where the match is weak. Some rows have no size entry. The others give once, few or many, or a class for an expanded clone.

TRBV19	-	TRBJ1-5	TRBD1	CASSQGASGEPQHF	TGTGCCAGTAGTCAGGGGGCTTCCGGGGAGCCCCAGCATTTT
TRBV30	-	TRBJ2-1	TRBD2	CAWSPASGINEQFF	TGTGCCTGGAGCCCGGCTAGCGGGATCAATGAGCAGTTCTTC
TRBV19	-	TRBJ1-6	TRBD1	CASSIDDRGSSPLHF	TGTGCCAGTAGTATAGACGACAGGGGGAGTTCACCCCTCCACTTT
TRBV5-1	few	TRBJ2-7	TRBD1	CASSPKGQGNSYEQYF	TGCGCCAGCAGCCCGAAAGGACAGGGGAACTCCTACGAGCAGTACTTC
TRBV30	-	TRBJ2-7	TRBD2	CAWSKRERRYEQYF	TGTGCCTGGAGTAAGCGGGAACGGCGCTACGAGCAGTACTTC
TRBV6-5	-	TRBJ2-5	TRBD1	CASSSNRGETQYF	TGTGCCAGCAGTTCAAACAGGGGGGAGACCCAGTACTTC
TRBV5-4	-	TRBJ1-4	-	CASSLDQSGEKLFF	TGTGCCAGCAGCTTGGACCAGTCAGGGGAAAAACTGTTTTTT
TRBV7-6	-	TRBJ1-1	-	CASSLTPAGNTEAFF	TGTGCCAGCAGCTTAACCCCCGCAGGGAACACTGAAGCTTTCTTT
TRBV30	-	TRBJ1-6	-	CAWTFTGSSPLHF	TGTGCCTGGACCTTTACGGGTAGCTCACCCCTCCACTTT
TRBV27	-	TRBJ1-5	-	CASSLTGGGNQPQHF	TGTGCCAGCAGTTTAACGGGGGGGGGCAATCAGCCCCAGCATTTT
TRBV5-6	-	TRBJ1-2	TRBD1	CASRPQGAYYGYTF	TGTGCCAGCAGACCCCAGGGGGCTTACTATGGCTACACCTTC
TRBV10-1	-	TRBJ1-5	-	CASSAQGTQPQHF	TGCGCCAGCAGTGCCCAGGGGACCCAGCCCCAGCATTTT
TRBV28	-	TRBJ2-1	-	CASSFGGGNYNEQFF	TGTGCCAGCAGTTTCGGGGGAGGAAACTACAATGAGCAGTTCTTC
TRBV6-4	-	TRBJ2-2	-	CASSDTAGLNTGELFF	TGTGCCAGCAGTGACACCGCAGGACTCAACACCGGGGAGCTGTTTTTT
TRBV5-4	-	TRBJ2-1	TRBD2	CASSSPAGKNYNEQFF	TGTGCCAGCAGCTCGCCAGCGGGGAAGAACTACAATGAGCAGTTCTTC
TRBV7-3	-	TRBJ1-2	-	CASSPSGSGLYTF	TGTGCCAGCAGCCCCAGCGGGTCAGGGTTGTACACCTTC
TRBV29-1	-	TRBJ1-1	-	CSVLTTGTRYTEAFF	TGCAGCGTTTTGACCACAGGGACGAGATACACTGAAGCTTTCTTT
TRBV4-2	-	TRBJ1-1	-	CASSQSRQANTEAFF	TGTGCCAGCAGCCAAAGTCGGCAGGCCAACACTGAAGCTTTCTTT
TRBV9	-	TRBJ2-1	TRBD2	CASSVGASGSYNEQFF	TGTGCCAGCAGCGTAGGGGCTAGCGGGTCTTACAATGAGCAGTTCTTC
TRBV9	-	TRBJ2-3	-	CASSVGSGGPSTDTQYF	TGTGCCAGCAGCGTAGGATCGGGGGGCCCTAGCACAGATACGCAGTATTTT
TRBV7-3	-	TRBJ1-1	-	CASSLQGYTEAFF	TGTGCCAGCAGCTTACAGGGATACACTGAAGCTTTCTTT
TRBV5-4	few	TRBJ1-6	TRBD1	CASSDKPPGTGFNSPLHF	TGTGCCAGCAGCGATAAGCCCCCCGGGACAGGTTTTAATTCACCCCTCCACTTT
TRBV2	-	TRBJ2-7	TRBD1	CASRGTGGTKEQYF	TGTGCCAGCAGGGGGACAGGGGGCACGAAGGAGCAGTACTTC
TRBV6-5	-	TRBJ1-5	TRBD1	CASGGQVNQPQHF	TGTGCCAGCGGGGGACAGGTTAATCAGCCCCAGCATTTT
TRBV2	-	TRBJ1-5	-	CASSVETNQPQHF	TGTGCCAGCAGTGTTGAGACAAATCAGCCCCAGCATTTT
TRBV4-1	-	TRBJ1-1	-	CASSQTGRTNTEAFF	TGCGCCAGCAGCCAAACAGGGCGAACAAACACTGAAGCTTTCTTT
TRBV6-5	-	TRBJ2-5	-	CASSLQGIETQYF	TGTGCCAGCAGTCTGCAGGGAATAGAGACCCAGTACTTC
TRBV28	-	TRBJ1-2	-	CASTPSGRNGYTF	TGTGCCAGCACCCCCAGCGGGCGCAATGGCTACACCTTC
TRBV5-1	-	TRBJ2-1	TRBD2	CASSDGRGGLGEQFF	TGCGCCAGCAGCGACGGGAGGGGCGGCTTGGGTGAGCAGTTCTTC
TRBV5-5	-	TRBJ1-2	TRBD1	CASSYAGQGNYGYTF	TGTGCCAGCAGCTACGCGGGACAGGGAAACTATGGCTACACCTTC
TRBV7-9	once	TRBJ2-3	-	CASSLGSERLDTQYF	TGTGCCAGCAGCTTAGGGTCGGAGCGGTTGGATACGCAGTATTTT
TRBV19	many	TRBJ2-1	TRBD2	CASRILAGGNEQFF	TGTGCCAGTAGAATCTTAGCGGGGGGGAATGAGCAGTTCTTC
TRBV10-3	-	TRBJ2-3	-	CAIGTGGRTLTDTQYF	TGTGCCATCGGAACCGGGGGGCGGACCCTCACAGATACGCAGTATTTT
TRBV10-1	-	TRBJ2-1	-	CASSELGEYNEQFF	TGCGCCAGCAGTGAGTTAGGAGAATACAATGAGCAGTTCTTC
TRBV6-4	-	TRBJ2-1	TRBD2	CASSRREGLNEQFF	TGTGCCAGCAGCCGGAGGGAGGGTCTGAATGAGCAGTTCTTC
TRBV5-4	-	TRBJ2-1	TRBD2	CASTPEAGGPHEQFF	TGTGCCAGCACCCCGGAGGCGGGAGGGCCCCATGAGCAGTTCTTC
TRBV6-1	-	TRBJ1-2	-	CASSEGSAGPSNYGYTF	TGTGCCAGCAGTGAAGGCTCGGCGGGGCCGAGTAACTATGGCTACACCTTC
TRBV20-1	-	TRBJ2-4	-	CSASRRAGTKNIQYF	TGCAGTGCTAGTCGGAGGGCGGGAACCAAAAACATTCAGTACTTC
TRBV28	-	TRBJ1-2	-	CASSLVGGYGYTF	TGTGCCAGCAGTTTGGTGGGGGGCTATGGCTACACCTTC
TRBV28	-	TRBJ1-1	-	CASRTGVLNTEAFF	TGTGCCAGCAGAACGGGAGTCCTGAACACTGAAGCTTTCTTT
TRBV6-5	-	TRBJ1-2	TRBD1	CASSRQGENGYTF	TGTGCCAGCTCTCGACAGGGGGAAAATGGCTACACCTTC
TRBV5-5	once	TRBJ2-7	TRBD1	CASSLLQGSYEQYF	TGTGCCAGCAGCTTACTACAGGGGTCCTACGAGCAGTACTTC
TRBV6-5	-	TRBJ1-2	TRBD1	CASGNRGDNYGYTF	TGTGCCAGCGGTAACAGGGGAGACAACTATGGCTACACCTTC
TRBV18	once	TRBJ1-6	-	CASSPETRRDSPLHF	TGTGCCAGCTCACCTGAGACGCGGCGAGATTCACCCCTCCACTTT
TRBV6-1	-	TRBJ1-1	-	CASSELWGGTEAFF	TGTGCCAGCAGTGAATTGTGGGGCGGCACTGAAGCTTTCTTT
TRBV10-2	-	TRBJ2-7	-	CASETGTSSSYEQYF	TGCGCCTCCGAGACCGGGACTTCGAGCTCCTACGAGCAGTACTTC
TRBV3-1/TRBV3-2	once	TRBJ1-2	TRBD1	CASSRSTGGGYGYTF	TGTGCCAGCAGCCGATCGACAGGGGGGGGCTATGGCTACACCTTC
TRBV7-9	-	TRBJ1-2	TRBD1	CASSHGQGGYGYTF	TGTGCCAGCAGCCATGGACAGGGGGGCTATGGCTACACCTTC
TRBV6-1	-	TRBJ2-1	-	CASSENRDTSGQFF	TGTGCCAGCAGTGAAAACAGGGACACCTCGGGACAGTTCTTC
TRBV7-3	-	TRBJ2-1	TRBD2	CASSSRTSGLGNEQFF	TGTGCCAGCAGCTCCCGGACTAGCGGACTCGGGAATGAGCAGTTCTTC
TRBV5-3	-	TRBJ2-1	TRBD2	CARREWTSGPWGEQFF	TGTGCCAGAAGAGAGTGGACTAGCGGGCCCTGGGGTGAGCAGTTCTTC
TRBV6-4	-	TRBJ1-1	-	CASRQGQGMNTEAFF	TGTGCCAGCAGACAGGGTCAGGGGATGAACACTGAAGCTTTCTTT
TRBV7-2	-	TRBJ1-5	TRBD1	CASRLDRAESQPQHF	TGTGCCAGCAGACTCGACAGGGCTGAGAGTCAGCCCCAGCATTTT